The 5 T cell receptor beta chains below come from one sample, sequenced in a study of blood T cells in healthy people across ages. Combining a sample-barcoded 5' primer with a J-beta primer mix, a second PCR ran for roughly 6 to 12 cycles. MiXCR, run by TCRdb on the 5' RACE reads, gives a single entry per CDR3 protein. Among hundreds of thousands of distinct CDR3 sequences listed, 45% to 50% were seen once. Sequencing used blood. Source of these receptors: a woman aged 60-75 years in good health.

In its sample, this clonotype was seen a few times. The chain recombines TRBV7-2 with TRBJ2-7; 7 nucleotides line up with TRBD2. J gave up 4 bases and V 5 bases, and 11 bases lay outside the gene matches. CDR3 size: 15 residues. Germline CDR1 SGHTA, CDR2 FQGNSA. In DNA, the CDR3 is TGTGCCAGCAGCCCCTCCGGGACTACGAATTACGAGCAGTACTTC. Protein sequence: CASSPSGTTNYEQYF.

This rearrangement joins TRBV3-1 to TRBJ1-4, with a possible D match to TRBD1 (6 bases). The CDR3 sequence is 14 residues long. V lost 1 base to trimming and J lost 10 bases, with 13 bases between them. In germline, CDR1 is LGHDT, CDR2 YNNKEL (reference sequence). The CDR3 DNA follows: TGTGCCAGCAGCCAAGTGGAACAGGGCGGAAAACTGTTTTTT. Protein product: CASSQVEQGGKLFF.

The CDR3 nucleotides read TGCAGTGCCCGCGAAGGGACAGGGGTGTACGAGCAGTACTTC. Translation: CSAREGTGVYEQYF. The gene calls are TRBV20-1 and TRBJ2-7; 10 bases are shared with TRBD1. This CDR3 is built from 14 residues. The ends lost 6 bases at V and 4 bases at J; junction bases unmatched: 9. Germline V CDR1 and CDR2: DFQATT, SNEGSKA (reference sequence).

The V and J genes are TRBV28 and TRBJ1-2; 7 bases fit TRBD1. The CDR3 runs 17 residues. After removal of 5 bases from V and 0 bases from J, the junction contained 12 bases not matched to a gene. Germline V gene data show CDR1 as MDHEN and CDR2 as SYDVKM. Here the CDR3 DNA reads TGTGCCAGCAGTCCCCGGTTGGGACAGAAAGCTAACTATGGCTACACCTTC. This codes for CASSPRLGQKANYGYTF.

V gene TRBV5-1 combines with J gene TRBJ2-7, with TRBD2 identical over 9 bases. CDR1 and CDR2 (germline): SGHRS, YFSETQ. CDR3 length: 17 residues. V shed 4 bases and J 4 bases; nucleotides not matched to a gene: 15. CDR3 sequence: CASSRAAGASGMYEQYF. The CDR3 nucleotides read TGCGCCAGCAGCCGGGCCGCGGGGGCTAGCGGGATGTACGAGCAGTACTTC.